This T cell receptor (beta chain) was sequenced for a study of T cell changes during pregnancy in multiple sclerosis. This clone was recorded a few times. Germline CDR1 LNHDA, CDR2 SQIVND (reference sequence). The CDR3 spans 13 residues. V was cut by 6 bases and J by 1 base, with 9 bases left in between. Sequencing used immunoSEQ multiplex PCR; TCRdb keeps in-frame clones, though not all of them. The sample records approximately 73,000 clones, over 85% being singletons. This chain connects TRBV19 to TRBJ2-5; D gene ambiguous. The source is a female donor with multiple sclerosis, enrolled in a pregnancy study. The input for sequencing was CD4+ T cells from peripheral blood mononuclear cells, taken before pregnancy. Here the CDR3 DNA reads TGTGCCAGTAGCGAGACTTCCCAAGAGACCCAGTACTTC. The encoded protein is CASSETSQETQYF.